Following are 24 T cell receptor beta chains from one sample sequenced in a study of blood T cell repertoires in COVID-19. TCRdb's copy holds only in-frame clones and misses some; the assay was immunoSEQ multiplex PCR. Among more than 300,000 clones listed, roughly 90% were seen once. Sequenced: PBMCs or T cells enriched from blood (not recorded which). These receptors all come from a woman under 40 who had been exposed to COVID-19.

This chain links TRBV3-1 (or the pseudogene TRBV3-2) with TRBJ1-3, with a weak D call TRBD1 (5 bases). Germline values: CDR1 LGHDT, CDR2 YNNKEL (reference sequence). With 4 bases removed from V and 15 bases from J, the gap between germline ends came to 19 bases. The CDR3 length is 13 residues. The CDR3 sequence is CASSRSASDSPYF. CDR3 bases: TGTGCCAGCAGCCGAAGTGCGTCCGACAGCCCATATTTT.

This chain uses TRBV25-1 with TRBJ2-1, with a tentative D call TRBD1 (6 bases). The germline V gene has CDR1 MGHDK and CDR2 SYGVNS. V gave up 1 base and J gave up 3 bases, with 19 bases separating them. The CDR3 sequence is 18 residues long. The DNA for the CDR3 is TGTGCCAGCAGTGAATTTCCCCCAGGGGCGTGGGGCTACAATGAGCAGTTCTTC. Translating it yields CASSEFPPGAWGYNEQFF.

Regarding this clone: Other DNA sequences in this specimen translate into the identical CDR3. The rearrangement joins TRBV5-1 to TRBJ1-2; the match to TRBD1 covers 10 bases. Germline V CDR1 and CDR2: SGHRS, YFSETQ. The CDR3 runs to 15 residues. Germline trimming cut 0 bases from V and 2 bases from J; bases unmatched to any gene: 1. Here the CDR3 DNA reads TGCGCCAGCAGCTTGGGGGACAGGGGCAACTATGGCTACACCTTC. The encoded protein is CASSLGDRGNYGYTF. Drawing the rest from reference TRBV5-1 and TRBJ1-2, the complete variable domain is KAGVTQTPRYLIKTRGQQVTLSCSPISGHRSVSWYQQTPGQGLQFLFEYFSETQRNKGNFPGRFSGRQFSNSRSEMNVSTLELGDSALYLCASSLGDRGNYGYTFGSGTRLTVV.

The rearrangement links TRBV6-5 to TRBJ2-7; 8 nucleotides line up with TRBD1. Germline V lookup: CDR1 MNHEY, CDR2 SVGAGI. V lost 5 bases to trimming and J lost 2 bases; unmatched junction nucleotides: 5. The CDR3 spans 14 residues. The CDR3 region is CASSLTGGTYEQYF. The CDR3, as DNA: TGTGCCAGCAGTCTTACAGGGGGAACCTACGAGCAGTACTTC.

The V gene is TRBV4-3, the J gene TRBJ2-3; D not certain. The germline V gene encodes CDR1 LGHNA and CDR2 YSLEER. CDR3 length equals 14 residues. V lost 0 bases and J 2 bases, leaving 6 bases between the germline ends. The CDR3 DNA reads as TGCGCCAGCAGCCAAGAGTACACCACAGATACGCAGTATTTT. This encodes CASSQEYTTDTQYF.

This sequence joins TRBV10-3 and TRBJ1-5; tentatively, D is TRBD1 (6 bases). Germline V lookup: CDR1 ENHRY, CDR2 SYGVKD. The CDR3 spans 15 residues. Between the trimmed V and J ends, which lost 0 bases and 3 bases, there was a span of 9 bases. CDR3 loop: CAISESSGDNQPQHF. The CDR3 DNA reads as TGTGCCATCAGTGAGTCTTCAGGGGACAATCAGCCCCAGCATTTT.

CDR3 in DNA: TGTGCCAGTACCCTAGACAGAAACTATGGCTACACCTTC. This sequence encodes CASTLDRNYGYTF. The rearrangement joins TRBV19 to TRBJ1-2; D perhaps matches TRBD1 (5 bases). Germline V gives CDR1 LNHDA, CDR2 SQIVND (reference sequence). V shed 7 bases and J shed 2 bases, with 11 bases lying between them. The CDR3 spans 13 residues.

The CDR3 coding sequence is TGCGCCAGCAGCCAAGATGGTCCCGGGGGACGAACCCAGTACTTC. Translation gives CASSQDGPGGRTQYF. This rearrangement joins TRBV4-3 to TRBJ2-5; possible D gene TRBD2, 6 bases. Germline CDR1 is LGHNA and CDR2 is YSLEER. The CDR3 spans 15 residues. Trimming pared 0 bases from V and 8 bases from J, leaving 16 bases between.

The rearrangement uses TRBV28 and TRBJ1-6; a possible D gene is TRBD1 (6 bases). CDR1 and CDR2 (germline): MDHEN, SYDVKM. The V end was cut by 3 bases, the J end by 8 bases, with 14 bases between. The CDR3 sequence is 15 residues long. This CDR3 is CASSLGATDDSPLHF. CDR3 DNA: TGTGCCAGCAGTTTGGGGGCCACCGATGATTCACCCCTCCACTTT.

In its sample, this clone was seen a few times. The rearrangement links TRBV10-3 to TRBJ2-7; D is perhaps TRBD2 (5 bases). Trimming cost V 0 bases and J 7 bases, with 10 bases left between them. The CDR3 spans 13 residues. Germline V gene sequence: CDR1 ENHRY, CDR2 SYGVKD. The chain's CDR3 is CAISESRVTEQYF. DNA for the CDR3: TGTGCCATCAGTGAGTCGAGGGTCACAGAGCAGTACTTC.

The chain is built from TRBV5-1 and TRBJ2-5, with 7 bases identical to TRBD1. Germline-derived CDR1 and CDR2 are SGHRS and YFSETQ. V shed 4 bases, J shed 4 bases, and the junction held 10 bases outside the gene matches. The CDR3 spans 15 residues. CDR3 region: CASSEYRGVRETQYF. CDR3 bases: TGCGCCAGCAGCGAATACAGGGGCGTCCGAGAGACCCAGTACTTC.

The J gene is TRBJ2-1, the V gene TRBV9; TRBD2 matches 7 bases. V was clipped by 2 bases and J by 5 bases; unmatched bases: 7. There are 15 residues in the CDR3. Germline V gene lookup returns CDR1 SGDLS and CDR2 YYNGEE. The CDR3 coding sequence is TGTGCCAGCAGCGTTAGGGAGCGGGGCCACAATGAGCAGTTCTTC. Translation: CASSVRERGHNEQFF.

The rearrangement links TRBV2 to TRBJ2-5; 8 positions agree with TRBD2. J lost 5 bases, V lost 3 bases, and 11 bases had no gene match. CDR3 size: 16 residues. Per germline, CDR1 SNHLY and CDR2 FYNNEI. CDR3 in amino acids: CASSEGPGGAYETQYF. The CDR3 DNA reads as TGTGCCAGCAGTGAGGGTCCCGGGGGGGCCTATGAGACCCAGTACTTC.

This chain connects TRBV5-6 to TRBJ2-7; maybe TRBD1 (6 bases). This CDR3 is built from 14 residues. Germline values: CDR1 SGHDT, CDR2 YYEEEE. Deletions cut 0 bases from V and 3 bases from J, with 10 bases between. CDR3 sequence (DNA): TGTGCCAGCAGCTTGGCGGGACATCACTACGAGCAGTACTTC. It codes for CASSLAGHHYEQYF.

The chain combines TRBV9 with TRBJ1-1; 11 nucleotides agree with TRBD1. Germline V lookup: CDR1 SGDLS, CDR2 YYNGEE. V was clipped by 2 bases and J by 3 bases; unmatched bases: 3. This CDR3 spans 15 amino acids. The CDR3 here is CASSVGQGVDTEAFF. The CDR3 DNA reads TGTGCCAGCAGCGTGGGACAGGGGGTAGACACTGAAGCTTTCTTT.

The J gene is TRBJ1-1, the V gene TRBV4-3; tentative D call: TRBD1 (6 bases). This CDR3 is 15 amino acids long. Per germline, CDR1 LGHNA and CDR2 YSLEER. V lost 3 bases, J lost 4 bases, and 15 bases lay in between. CDR3 sequence: CASSQTYGGPTEAFF. As DNA, the CDR3 is TGCGCCAGCAGCCAGACGTACGGGGGGCCCACTGAAGCTTTCTTT.

This chain links TRBV5-1 with TRBJ2-5, with a possible D match to TRBD2 (6 bases). Trimming took 2 bases from V and 2 from J, leaving 13 bases between them. The CDR3 has 15 residues. CDR1 SGHRS and CDR2 YFSETQ come from the germline V gene. CDR3 coding DNA: TGCGCCAGCAGCTTTTCCGCGGGGCCACAAGAGACCCAGTACTTC. This encodes CASSFSAGPQETQYF.

The chain has TRBV7-6 and TRBJ2-2; TRBD1 might be the D (6 bases). Germline V gene data show CDR1 as SGHVS and CDR2 as FNYEAQ. V was pared by 7 bases and J by 6 bases, with 9 bases between. CDR3 length: 12 residues. CDR3 nucleotide sequence: TGTGCCAGCACGACAGGTCCCGGGGAGCTGTTTTTT. It encodes CASTTGPGELFF.

A single count supports this clone. The chain joins TRBV9 to TRBJ2-7; D is perhaps TRBD2 (5 bases). The germline V and J ends were trimmed by 0 bases and 4 bases, with 11 bases remaining between them. The CDR3 totals 14 residues. Germline V CDR1 and CDR2: SGDLS, YYNGEE. The CDR3 nucleotides are TGTGCCAGCAGCGTAGGGGGAGTTGAATACGAGCAGTACTTC. Translation: CASSVGGVEYEQYF.

This clone was observed a handful of times. The V and J genes are TRBV3-1 (or the pseudogene TRBV3-2) and TRBJ2-7; 10 nucleotides agree with TRBD2. The V and J ends lost 3 bases and 5 bases, in that order; junction bases with no gene match: 4. CDR1 is LGHDT, CDR2 YNNKEL, per germline (reference sequence). The CDR3 totals 14 residues. DNA of the CDR3: TGTGCCAGCAGCCAGAGAACTAGCGGGGACGAGCAGTACTTC. Amino acids: CASSQRTSGDEQYF.

This chain links TRBV7-2 with TRBJ1-2; 7 nucleotides align to TRBD1. The J segment lost 6 bases and the V segment lost 2 bases, leaving 9 bases of the junction unmatched. Germline CDR1 is SGHTA and CDR2 is FQGNSA. The CDR3 consists of 15 residues. Here the CDR3 DNA reads TGTGCCAGCAGCTTAACAGGGGCCCGTGTCAATGGCTACACCTTC. Translated, it gives CASSLTGARVNGYTF. Combining the CDR3 with reference TRBV7-2 and TRBJ1-2 gives the whole variable domain GAGVSQSPSNKVTEKGKDVELRCDPISGHTALYWYRQSLGQGLEFLIYFQGNSAPDKSGLPSDRFSAERTGGSVSTLTIQRTQQEDSAVYLCASSLTGARVNGYTFGSGTRLTVV.

V gene TRBV24-1 combines with J gene TRBJ2-1; TRBD2 matches 8 bases. V trimming: 3 bases; J trimming: 13 bases; junction bases outside the gene matches: 10. Per the germline V gene, CDR1 is KGHDR and CDR2 is SFDVKD. CDR3 size: 14 residues. This CDR3 is CATSDGLAVSNQFF. The CDR3 coding sequence is TGTGCCACCAGTGATGGACTAGCAGTCTCAAATCAGTTCTTC.

The chain couples TRBV5-1 to TRBJ1-5; D uncertain. Per germline, CDR1 SGHRS and CDR2 YFSETQ. The CDR3 totals 13 residues. Between the trimmed V and J ends, which lost 7 bases and 3 bases, there was a span of 11 bases. The CDR3 spells CASAASLNQPQHF. CDR3 DNA sequence: TGCGCCAGCGCGGCGAGCCTCAATCAGCCCCAGCATTTT.

This sequence joins TRBV9 and TRBJ2-2; D might be TRBD2 (6 bases). Trimming removed 0 bases at V and 4 bases at J, with 10 bases between. This CDR3 spans 15 amino acids. Germline values: CDR1 SGDLS, CDR2 YYNGEE. CDR3 coding DNA: TGTGCCAGCAGCGTAGTGGGACTCAGCACCGGGGAGCTGTTTTTT. This sequence encodes CASSVVGLSTGELFF.